This T cell receptor beta chain was obtained from a study of identical twins (dated by TCRdb to about 2016). General notes on the study: To test whether fetal clonotypes persist, the study used deep sequencing on TCR alpha and beta repertoires from monozygotic twins, unrelated adults of various ages, and cord blood. To rule out contamination, the twin experiments were replicated at different times with different library preparation protocols. The paper's findings and limits, for the study overall: Conclusions relied on cross-sectional statistical analysis, since the same donors could not be followed over many years. Compared with coincidental sharing between unrelated individuals, an excess of low generation-probability sequences was observed among out-of-frame TCR alpha sequences shared between twins. Abundant cord blood beta clonotypes carried fewer insertions; young adult naive repertoires showed a weaker similar trend, while memory repertoires showed none. Invariant T cells such as MAIT and iNKT could partly confound zero-insertion analyses, though diverse VJ usage argued against this for most clonotypes. In beta out-of-frame sequences, excess twin sharing was weaker, because having fewer shared sequences lowered the signal-to-noise ratio. Out-of-frame TCR alpha sharing in monozygotic twins was systematically underestimated by recombination models, whereas sharing between unrelated individuals was in agreement with the recombination models.

Every donor in the study was a healthy Caucasian. The twin cohort consisted of three pairs of female monozygotic twins, all aged about 18 to 30 years. RNA for TCR libraries was isolated from peripheral blood mononuclear cells. The receptor library was made with 5' RACE. The data were produced on an Illumina HiSeq 2000. A universal primer binding site was introduced by template switching, and a unique molecular identifier was present in the final cDNA, enabling accurate counting of TCR cDNA molecules. Specific primers in the conserved constant-segment region were used to synthesize first-strand cDNA for TCR alpha and beta chains. To control for contamination, every cDNA library carried two barcodes: a SMART-Mk sample barcode plus Illumina barcodes. TruSeq adapter sequences along with Illumina sample barcodes were introduced in two successive PCR steps. The TCR alpha and beta cDNA libraries were sequenced on the Illumina HiSeq platform using custom primers. On the authors' methods: MiGEC was used to process raw reads and extract unique molecular identifiers, and MiXCR was used to find CDR3 positions. For each individual, recombination models were inferred using an EM algorithm with the repgenHMM and IGoR tools. The analysis of shared clonotypes was done with the tcR package in R, with sharing normalized by the product of cloneset sizes. To study raw recombination without the effects of thymic and clonal selection, out-of-frame nonproductive sequences were analyzed. TCRdb cleaned the public reads at Q25 with fastp, built clones with MiXCR and kept in-frame beta chains. Every entry covers one CDR3 protein and lists the most common genes and DNA from its rows. TCRdb's processing, not the study's, gives the V and J calls here. The sample table shows hundreds of thousands of distinct CDR3 sequences, and 9% to 15% are seen once. The biggest ten clones account for 1.5% to 2% of the sample.

This clonotype was seen a handful of times. Its antigen is still unknown. The junction shows a germline mismatch at one end, possibly a read error. The germline V gene gives CDR1 as MGHRA and CDR2 as YSYEKL. Its CDR3 holds 16 amino acids, cysteine through phenylalanine. Of all the DNA, just the CDR3 is kept, 48 bases in frame from base 1. The data were also submitted as part of a second study, on yellow fever vaccine responses in identical twins. The second study's authors report: The T cell response to vaccination in identical twins was reported by the authors to appear partly convergent and partly personalized. The study precisely tracked vaccine-responding T cell clones in identical twins.

The sample consisted of PBMCs. This TCR was recovered from a woman under 30 in good health. The sequence is built from TRBV4-1 and TRBJ1-2; the D gene is unclear. Here is the DNA: TGCGCCAGCAGCCAACCAACAGACGCCACTTTCTATCGCTACACCTTC. Its coded protein is CASSQPTDATFYRYTF.